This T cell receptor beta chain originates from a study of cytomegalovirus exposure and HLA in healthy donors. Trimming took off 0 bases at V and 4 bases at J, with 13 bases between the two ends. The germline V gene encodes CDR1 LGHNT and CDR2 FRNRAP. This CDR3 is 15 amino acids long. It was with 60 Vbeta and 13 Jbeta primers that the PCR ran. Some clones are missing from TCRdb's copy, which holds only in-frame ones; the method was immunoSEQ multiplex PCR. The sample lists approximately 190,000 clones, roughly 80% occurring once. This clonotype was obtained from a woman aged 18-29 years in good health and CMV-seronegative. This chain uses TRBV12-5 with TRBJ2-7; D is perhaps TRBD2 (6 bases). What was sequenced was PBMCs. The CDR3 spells CASGLVHYGGYEQYF. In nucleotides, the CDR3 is TGTGCTAGTGGTTTGGTACATTACGGAGGGTACGAGCAGTACTTC.